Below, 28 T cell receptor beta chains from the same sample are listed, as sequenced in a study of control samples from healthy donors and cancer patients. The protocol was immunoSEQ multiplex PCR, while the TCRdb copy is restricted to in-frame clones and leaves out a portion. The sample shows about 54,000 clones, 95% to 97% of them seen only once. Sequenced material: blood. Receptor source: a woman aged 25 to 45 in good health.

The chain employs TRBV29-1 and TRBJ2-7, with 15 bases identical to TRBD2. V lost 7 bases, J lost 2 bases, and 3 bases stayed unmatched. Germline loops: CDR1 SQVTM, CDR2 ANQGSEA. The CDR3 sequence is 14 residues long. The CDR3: CSAGLAGGPYEQYF. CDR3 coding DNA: TGCAGCGCTGGACTAGCGGGAGGGCCCTACGAGCAGTACTTC.

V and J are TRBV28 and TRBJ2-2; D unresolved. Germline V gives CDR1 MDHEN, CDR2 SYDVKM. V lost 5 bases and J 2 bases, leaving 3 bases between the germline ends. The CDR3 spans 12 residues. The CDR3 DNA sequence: TGTGCCAGCAGTCAAAACACCGGGGAGCTGTTTTTT. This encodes CASSQNTGELFF.

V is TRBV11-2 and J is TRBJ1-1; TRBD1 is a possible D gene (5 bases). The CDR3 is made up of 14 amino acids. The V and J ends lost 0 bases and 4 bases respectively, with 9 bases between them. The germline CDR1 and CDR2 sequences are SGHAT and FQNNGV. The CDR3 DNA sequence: TGTGCCAGCAGCTTAGATGGACAAGGCACTGAAGCTTTCTTT. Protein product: CASSLDGQGTEAFF.

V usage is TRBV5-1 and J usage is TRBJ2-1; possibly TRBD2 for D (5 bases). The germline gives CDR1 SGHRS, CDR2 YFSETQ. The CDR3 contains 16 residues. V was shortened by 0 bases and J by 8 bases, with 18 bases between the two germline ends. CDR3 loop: CASSLGVTGSTDEQFF. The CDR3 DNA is TGCGCCAGCAGCTTGGGAGTTACGGGATCTACGGATGAGCAGTTCTTC.

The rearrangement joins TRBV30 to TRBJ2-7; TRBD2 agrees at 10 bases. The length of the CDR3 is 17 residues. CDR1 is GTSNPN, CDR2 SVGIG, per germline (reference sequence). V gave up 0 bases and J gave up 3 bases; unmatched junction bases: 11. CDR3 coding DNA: TGTGCCTGGAGTGTAAGACTAGCGGGCCCCCTAAGCTACGAGCAGTACTTC. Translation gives CAWSVRLAGPLSYEQYF. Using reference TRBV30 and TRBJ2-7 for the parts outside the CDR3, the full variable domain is SQTIHQWPATLVQPVGSPLSLECTVEGTSNPNLYWYRQAAGRGLQLLFYSVGIGQISSEVPQNLSASRPQDRQFILSSKKLLLSDSGFYLCAWSVRLAGPLSYEQYFGPGTRLTVT.

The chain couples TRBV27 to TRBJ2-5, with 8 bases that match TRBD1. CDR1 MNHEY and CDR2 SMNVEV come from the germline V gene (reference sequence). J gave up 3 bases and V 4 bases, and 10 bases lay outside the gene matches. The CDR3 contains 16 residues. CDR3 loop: CASSSRYDRGEETQYF. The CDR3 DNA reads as TGTGCCAGCAGTTCCCGATATGACAGGGGAGAAGAGACCCAGTACTTC.

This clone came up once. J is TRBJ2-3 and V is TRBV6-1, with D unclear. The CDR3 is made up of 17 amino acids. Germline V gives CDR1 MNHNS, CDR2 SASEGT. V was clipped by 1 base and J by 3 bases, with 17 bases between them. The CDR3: CASSEGRSVASTDTQYF. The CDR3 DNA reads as TGTGCCAGCAGTGAAGGTCGGTCGGTAGCAAGTACAGATACGCAGTATTTT.

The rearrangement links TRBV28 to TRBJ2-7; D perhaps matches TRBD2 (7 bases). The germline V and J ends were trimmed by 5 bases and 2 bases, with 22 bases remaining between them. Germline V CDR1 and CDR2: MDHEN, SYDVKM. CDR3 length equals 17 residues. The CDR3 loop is CASSQGGGAGITYEQYF. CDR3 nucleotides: TGTGCCAGCAGTCAGGGAGGGGGAGCGGGTATAACCTACGAGCAGTACTTC.

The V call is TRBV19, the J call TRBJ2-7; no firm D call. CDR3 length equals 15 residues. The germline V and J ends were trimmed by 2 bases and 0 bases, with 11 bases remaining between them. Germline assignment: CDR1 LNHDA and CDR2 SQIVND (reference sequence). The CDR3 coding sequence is TGTGCCAGTAGTATAAGTGTCGGCGGCTCCTACGAGCAGTACTTC. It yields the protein CASSISVGGSYEQYF.

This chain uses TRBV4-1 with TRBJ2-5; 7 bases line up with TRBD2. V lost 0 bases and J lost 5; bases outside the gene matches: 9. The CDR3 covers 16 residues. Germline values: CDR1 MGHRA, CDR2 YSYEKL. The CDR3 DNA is TGCGCCAGCAGCCAAGAGGGAGAGATCGGGAGGGAGACCCAGTACTTC. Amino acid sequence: CASSQEGEIGRETQYF.

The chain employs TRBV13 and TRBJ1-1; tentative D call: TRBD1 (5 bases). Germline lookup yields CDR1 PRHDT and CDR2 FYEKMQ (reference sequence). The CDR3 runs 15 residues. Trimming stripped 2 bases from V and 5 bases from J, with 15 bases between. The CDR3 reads CASSLLQGMGTEAFF. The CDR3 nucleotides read TGTGCCAGCAGCTTACTTCAGGGAATGGGGACTGAAGCTTTCTTT.

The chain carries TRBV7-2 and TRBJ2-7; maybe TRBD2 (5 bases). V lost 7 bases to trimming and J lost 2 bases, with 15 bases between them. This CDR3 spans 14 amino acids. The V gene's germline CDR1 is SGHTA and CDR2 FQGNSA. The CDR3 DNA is TGTGCCAGCAAAGCGGCGGGTGGGGCCTACGAGCAGTACTTC. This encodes CASKAAGGAYEQYF.

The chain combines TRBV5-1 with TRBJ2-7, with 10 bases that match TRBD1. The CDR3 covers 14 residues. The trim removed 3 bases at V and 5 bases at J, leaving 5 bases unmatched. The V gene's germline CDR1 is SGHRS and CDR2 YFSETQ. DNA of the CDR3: TGCGCCAGCAGCTCGGGACAGGGGCGGAACGAGCAGTACTTC. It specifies CASSSGQGRNEQYF.

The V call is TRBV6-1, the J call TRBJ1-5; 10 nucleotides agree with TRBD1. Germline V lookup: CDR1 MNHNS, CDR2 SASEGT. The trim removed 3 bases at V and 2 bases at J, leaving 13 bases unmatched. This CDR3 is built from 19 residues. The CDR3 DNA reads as TGTGCCAGCAGTGACAACGAAGGGACAGGGGACAGGGGCAATCAGCCCCAGCATTTT. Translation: CASSDNEGTGDRGNQPQHF.

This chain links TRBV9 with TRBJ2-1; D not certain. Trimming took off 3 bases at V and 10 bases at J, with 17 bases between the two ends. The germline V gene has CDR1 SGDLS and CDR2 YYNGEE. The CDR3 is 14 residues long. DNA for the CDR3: TGTGCCAGCAGCGCCGCCGCTGGGGTCGGGGAGCAGTTCTTC. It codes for CASSAAAGVGEQFF.

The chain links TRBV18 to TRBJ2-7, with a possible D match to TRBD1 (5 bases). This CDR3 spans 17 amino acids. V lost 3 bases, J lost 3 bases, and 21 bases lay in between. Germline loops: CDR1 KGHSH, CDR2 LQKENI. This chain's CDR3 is CASSPGVRLTEIYEQYF. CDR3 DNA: TGTGCCAGCTCACCTGGCGTCCGTTTGACAGAGATCTACGAGCAGTACTTC.

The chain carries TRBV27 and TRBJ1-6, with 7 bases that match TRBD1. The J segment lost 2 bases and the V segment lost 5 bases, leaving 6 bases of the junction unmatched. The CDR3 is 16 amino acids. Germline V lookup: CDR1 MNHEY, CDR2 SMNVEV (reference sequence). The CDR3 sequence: CASSQDRAPYNSPLHF. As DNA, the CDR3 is TGTGCCAGCAGTCAAGACAGGGCCCCCTATAATTCACCCCTCCACTTT.

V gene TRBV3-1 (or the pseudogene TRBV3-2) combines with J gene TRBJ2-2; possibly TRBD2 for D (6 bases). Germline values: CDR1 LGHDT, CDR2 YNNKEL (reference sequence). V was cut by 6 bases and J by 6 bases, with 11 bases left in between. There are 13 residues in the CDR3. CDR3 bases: TGTGCCAGCAGACCCAGCGGGTCCGGGGAGCTGTTTTTT. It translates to CASRPSGSGELFF.

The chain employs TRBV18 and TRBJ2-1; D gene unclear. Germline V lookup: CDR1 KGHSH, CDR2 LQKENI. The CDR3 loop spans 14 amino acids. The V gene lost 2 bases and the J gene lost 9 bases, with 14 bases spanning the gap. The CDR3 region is CASSPKAAKGEQFF. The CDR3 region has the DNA TGTGCCAGCTCACCAAAGGCGGCAAAAGGTGAGCAGTTCTTC. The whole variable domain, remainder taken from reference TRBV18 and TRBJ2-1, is NAGVMQNPRHLVRRRGQEARLRCSPMKGHSHVYWYRQLPEEGLKFMVYLQKENIIDESGMPKERFSAEFPKEGPSILRIQQVVRGDSAAYFCASSPKAAKGEQFFGPGTRLTVL.

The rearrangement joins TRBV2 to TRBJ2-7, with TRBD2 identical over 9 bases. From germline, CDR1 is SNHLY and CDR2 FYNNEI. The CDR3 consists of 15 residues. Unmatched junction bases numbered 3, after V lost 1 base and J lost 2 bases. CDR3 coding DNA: TGTGCCAGCAGTGAAGAGGGACTAGCCGCCTACGAGCAGTACTTC. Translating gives CASSEEGLAAYEQYF.

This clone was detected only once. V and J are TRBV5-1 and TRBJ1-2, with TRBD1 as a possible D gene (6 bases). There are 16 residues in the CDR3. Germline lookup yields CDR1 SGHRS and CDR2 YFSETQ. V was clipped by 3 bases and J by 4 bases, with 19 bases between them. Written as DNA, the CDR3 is TGCGCCAGCAGCTCTCGAATGGGGGCAGGACCCTATGGCTACACCTTC. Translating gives CASSSRMGAGPYGYTF.

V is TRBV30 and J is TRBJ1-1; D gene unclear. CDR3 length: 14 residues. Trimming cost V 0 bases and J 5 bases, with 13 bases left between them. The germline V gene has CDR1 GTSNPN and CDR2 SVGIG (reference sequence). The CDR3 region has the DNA TGTGCCTGGAGTGTTAAACCGGACGGAACTGAAGCTTTCTTT. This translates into CAWSVKPDGTEAFF.

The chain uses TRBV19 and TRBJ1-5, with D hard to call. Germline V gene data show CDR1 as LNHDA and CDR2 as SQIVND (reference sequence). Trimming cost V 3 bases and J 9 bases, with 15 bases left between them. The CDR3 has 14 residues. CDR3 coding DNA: TGTGCCAGTAGTATTGCGGGTTCCGGGGTGCCCCAGCATTTT. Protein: CASSIAGSGVPQHF. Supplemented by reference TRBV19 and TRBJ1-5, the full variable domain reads DGGITQSPKYLFRKEGQNVTLSCEQNLNHDAMYWYRQDPGQGLRLIYYSQIVNDFQKGDIAEGYSVSREKKESFPLTVTSAQKNPTAFYLCASSIAGSGVPQHFGDGTRLSIL.

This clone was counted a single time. The CDR3, as DNA: TGTGCCAGCAGCGAAGTTCGGGGCGGGATAGGGCCCATGCTCACAGATACGCAGTATTTT. Translation: CASSEVRGGIGPMLTDTQYF. The chain has TRBV28 and TRBJ2-3; TRBD2 is a possible D gene (6 bases). Germline values: CDR1 MDHEN, CDR2 SYDVKM. The CDR3 consists of 20 residues. The germline V and J ends were trimmed by 6 bases and 2 bases, with 30 bases remaining between them.

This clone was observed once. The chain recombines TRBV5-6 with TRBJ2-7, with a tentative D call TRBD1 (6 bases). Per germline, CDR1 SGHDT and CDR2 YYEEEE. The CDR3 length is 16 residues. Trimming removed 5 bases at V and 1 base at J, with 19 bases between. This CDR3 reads CASRKTGQGASYEQYF. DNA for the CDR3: TGTGCCAGCAGAAAAACAGGGCAGGGAGCTTCCTACGAGCAGTACTTC.

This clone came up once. The CDR3, as DNA: TGTGCCAGCAGCTTAGCTGGGACTAGCCTGACCTACGAGCAGTACTTC. Translated: CASSLAGTSLTYEQYF. The chain links TRBV7-9 to TRBJ2-7; 9 bases line up with TRBD2. Germline values: CDR1 SEHNR, CDR2 FQNEAQ (reference sequence). This CDR3 contains 16 residues. The V and J ends lost 0 bases and 2 bases, in that order; junction bases with no gene match: 5. The whole variable domain, remainder taken from reference TRBV7-9 and TRBJ2-7, is DTGVSQNPRHKITKRGQNVTFRCDPISEHNRLYWYRQTLGQGPEFLTYFQNEAQLEKSRLLSDRFSAERPKGSFSTLEIQRTEQGDSAMYLCASSLAGTSLTYEQYFGPGTRLTVT.

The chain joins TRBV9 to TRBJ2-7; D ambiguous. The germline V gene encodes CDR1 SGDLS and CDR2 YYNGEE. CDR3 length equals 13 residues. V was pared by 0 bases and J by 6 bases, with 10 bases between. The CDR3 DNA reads TGTGCCAGCAGCGTAGGAATAGCTGGCGAGCAGTACTTC. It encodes CASSVGIAGEQYF.

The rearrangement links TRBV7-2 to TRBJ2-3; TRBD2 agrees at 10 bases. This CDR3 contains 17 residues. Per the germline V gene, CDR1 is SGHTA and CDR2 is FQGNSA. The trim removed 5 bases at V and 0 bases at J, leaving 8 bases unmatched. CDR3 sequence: CASSPGSGRASTDTQYF. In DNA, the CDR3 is TGTGCCAGCAGCCCCGGAAGCGGGAGGGCTAGCACAGATACGCAGTATTTT.